The rows below give T cell receptor beta chains drawn from one sample of a study of beta chain features in type 1 diabetes. The protocol was immunoSEQ multiplex PCR, while the TCRdb copy is restricted to in-frame clones and leaves out a portion. The data show more than 95,000 clones, over 25% seen once. The sequencing sample was made of central memory CD4+ T cells from blood. These TCRs come from a woman between 18 and 30 years old with type 1 diabetes. Both conserved end residues are part of each CDR3. A D gene is named only where the DNA matches it firmly. The listing skips clone size in some rows; elsewhere it reads once, few, many or a size class.

size: .; J: TRBJ1-5; V: TRBV10-3; D: .; CDR3: CAISESQYQPQHF; DNA: TGTGCCATCAGTGAGTCCCAATATCAGCCCCAGCATTTT
size: .; J: TRBJ2-1; V: TRBV4-1; D: .; CDR3: CASSQDGGRAGRVDEQFF; DNA: TGCGCCAGCAGCCAAGACGGAGGGCGGGCGGGACGGGTGGATGAGCAGTTCTTC
size: .; J: TRBJ1-3; V: TRBV6-1; D: .; CDR3: CASRGDGNTIYF; DNA: TGTGCCAGCAGAGGGGATGGAAACACCATATATTTT
size: .; J: TRBJ1-4; V: TRBV28; D: TRBD1; CDR3: CASSPSGTGDEKLFF; DNA: TGTGCCAGCAGTCCCTCCGGGACAGGGGATGAAAAACTGTTTTTT
size: few; J: TRBJ1-1; V: TRBV19; D: .; CDR3: CASSMNSAGNTEAFF; DNA: TGTGCCAGTAGTATGAATTCGGCGGGGAACACTGAAGCTTTCTTT
size: few; J: TRBJ2-3; V: TRBV4-2; D: TRBD2; CDR3: CASSRTSGYQSDTQYF; DNA: TGTGCCAGCAGTCGGACTAGCGGGTATCAGTCAGATACGCAGTATTTT
size: .; J: TRBJ1-1; V: TRBV19; D: .; CDR3: CASSIFGQWGWAFF; DNA: TGTGCCAGTAGTATATTTGGACAGTGGGGTTGGGCTTTCTTT
size: .; J: TRBJ2-2; V: TRBV27; D: TRBD2; CDR3: CASSLRGRGTGELFF; DNA: TGTGCCAGCAGTTTGCGCGGGAGGGGGACCGGGGAGCTGTTTTTT
size: few; J: TRBJ1-2; V: TRBV14; D: TRBD1; CDR3: CASSPGTASNGYTF; DNA: TGTGCCAGCAGCCCCGGGACAGCCTCTAATGGCTACACCTTC
size: .; J: TRBJ2-2; V: TRBV2; D: TRBD2; CDR3: CATPAGRGTGELFF; DNA: TGTGCCACCCCAGCGGGGAGAGGCACCGGGGAGCTGTTTTTT
size: .; J: TRBJ2-7; V: TRBV6-1; D: .; CDR3: CATTRRQGYEQYF; DNA: TGTGCCACCACCCGGCGGCAGGGCTACGAGCAGTACTTC
size: .; J: TRBJ2-5; V: TRBV19; D: TRBD2; CDR3: CASSMRHAGGQETQYF; DNA: TGTGCCAGTAGTATGAGGCACGCGGGGGGCCAAGAGACCCAGTACTTC
size: .; J: TRBJ1-4; V: TRBV30; D: .; CDR3: CAWSVSRAGIIEKLFF; DNA: TGTGCCTGGAGTGTCAGTAGGGCGGGGATTATTGAAAAACTGTTTTTT
size: few; J: TRBJ2-1; V: TRBV5-1; D: TRBD2; CDR3: CASSFGLAGGGRGGNEQFF; DNA: TGCGCCAGCAGCTTCGGACTAGCGGGAGGTGGTCGGGGTGGAAATGAGCAGTTCTTC
size: .; J: TRBJ1-2; V: TRBV11-2; D: TRBD1; CDR3: CASSRTGPDYTF; DNA: TGTGCCAGCAGCAGGACAGGGCCCGACTACACCTTC
size: few; J: TRBJ2-7; V: TRBV10-3; D: TRBD2; CDR3: CAYREDPKKFYEQYF; DNA: TGTGCCTATCGGGAGGATCCTAAGAAGTTCTACGAGCAGTACTTC
size: few; J: TRBJ2-7; V: TRBV6-5; D: .; CDR3: CASSYDNEQYF; DNA: TGTGCCAGCAGTTACGACAACGAGCAGTACTTC
size: .; J: TRBJ1-5; V: TRBV19; D: .; CDR3: CASSYAGYSNQPQHF; DNA: TGTGCCAGTAGTTACGCGGGCTATAGCAATCAGCCCCAGCATTTT
size: .; J: TRBJ1-1; V: TRBV4-2; D: .; CDR3: CASSLTWGGAGRDTEAFF; DNA: TGTGCCAGCAGCCTGACATGGGGGGGGGCAGGGAGGGACACTGAAGCTTTCTTT
size: few; J: TRBJ2-5; V: TRBV10-1; D: TRBD2; CDR3: CASSESLDGLAAIQETQYF; DNA: TGCGCCAGCAGTGAGTCACTGGATGGACTAGCGGCTATCCAAGAGACCCAGTACTTC
size: few; J: TRBJ1-2; V: TRBV7-9; D: TRBD1; CDR3: CASSPGQGESGYTF; DNA: TGTGCCAGCAGCCCCGGACAGGGAGAAAGTGGCTACACCTTC
size: .; J: TRBJ2-2; V: TRBV28; D: .; CDR3: CASSFSRLGEANTGELFF; DNA: TGTGCCAGCAGTTTTTCCAGGCTAGGGGAAGCGAACACCGGGGAGCTGTTTTTT
size: .; J: TRBJ2-3; V: TRBV9; D: .; CDR3: CASSVDPADTQYF; DNA: TGTGCCAGCAGCGTAGACCCGGCAGATACGCAGTATTTT
size: few; J: TRBJ2-1; V: TRBV11-3; D: TRBD2; CDR3: CASSLGPAGAGSYNEQFF; DNA: TGTGCCAGCAGCTTAGGCCCGGCCGGAGCGGGAAGCTACAATGAGCAGTTCTTC
size: .; J: TRBJ2-7; V: TRBV18; D: TRBD2; CDR3: CASSRAHGSGSSYEQYF; DNA: TGTGCCAGCTCACGGGCCCATGGTAGCGGGAGCTCCTACGAGCAGTACTTC
size: .; J: TRBJ2-1; V: TRBV18; D: TRBD2; CDR3: CASSPGLAGEHEQFF; DNA: TGTGCCAGCTCACCGGGACTAGCGGGAGAACATGAGCAGTTCTTC
size: few; J: TRBJ1-1; V: TRBV5-1; D: .; CDR3: CASGRGSLEAFF; DNA: TGCGCCAGCGGCAGGGGATCGCTCGAAGCTTTCTTT
size: .; J: TRBJ1-1; V: TRBV29-1; D: .; CDR3: CSVDDRLGARNTEAFF; DNA: TGCAGCGTGGATGACAGACTTGGGGCCCGGAACACTGAAGCTTTCTTT
size: few; J: TRBJ1-2; V: TRBV18; D: .; CDR3: CASSPDDRFGYTF; DNA: TGTGCCAGCTCACCAGATGACAGATTCGGCTACACCTTC
size: .; J: TRBJ2-7; V: TRBV28; D: TRBD2; CDR3: CASSSTSGTSYEQYF; DNA: TGTGCCAGCAGTTCCACTAGCGGGACCTCCTACGAGCAGTACTTC
size: few; J: TRBJ1-1; V: TRBV28; D: .; CDR3: CASRSGVMNTEAFF; DNA: TGTGCCAGCAGATCAGGGGTTATGAACACTGAAGCTTTCTTT
size: .; J: TRBJ2-7; V: TRBV18; D: TRBD1; CDR3: CASSPGTGGLAAEQYF; DNA: TGTGCCAGCTCACCAGGGACAGGGGGCCTTGCGGCCGAGCAGTACTTC
size: medium-sized; J: TRBJ2-3; V: TRBV29-1; D: TRBD2; CDR3: CSAALAGLADTQYF; DNA: TGCAGCGCCGCGCTAGCGGGATTGGCAGATACGCAGTATTTT
size: .; J: TRBJ1-1; V: TRBV28; D: .; CDR3: CASSFQKAFF; DNA: TGTGCCAGCAGTTTTCAGAAAGCTTTCTTT
size: once; J: TRBJ2-1; V: TRBV7-3; D: .; CDR3: CASSLTSTNNEQFF; DNA: TGTGCCAGCAGCTTAACGTCCACAAACAATGAGCAGTTCTTC
size: .; J: TRBJ2-1; V: TRBV2; D: .; CDR3: CASSDERYNEQFF; DNA: TGTGCCAGCAGTGATGAGCGGTACAATGAGCAGTTCTTC
size: few; J: TRBJ2-5; V: TRBV19; D: TRBD1; CDR3: CASNPTGVETQYF; DNA: TGTGCCAGTAACCCGACAGGGGTAGAGACCCAGTACTTC
size: .; J: TRBJ2-1; V: TRBV11-2; D: .; CDR3: CASSLRLADSYNEQFF; DNA: TGTGCCAGCAGCTTACGGCTAGCCGACTCCTACAATGAGCAGTTCTTC
size: .; J: TRBJ2-3; V: TRBV5-6; D: TRBD1; CDR3: CASSLPGQGVGTDTQYF; DNA: TGTGCCAGCAGCCTACCGGGACAGGGGGTTGGCACAGATACGCAGTATTTT
size: .; J: TRBJ2-6; V: TRBV19; D: .; CDR3: CASSIVSSGANVLTF; DNA: TGTGCCAGTAGTATAGTGAGTTCTGGGGCCAACGTCCTGACTTTC
size: few; J: TRBJ2-1; V: TRBV29-1; D: TRBD2; CDR3: CSTKSGTSGRNEQFF; DNA: TGCAGCACAAAATCCGGGACTAGCGGGAGAAATGAGCAGTTCTTC
size: .; J: TRBJ2-6; V: TRBV5-1; D: .; CDR3: CASSLGQAGANVLTF; DNA: TGCGCCAGCAGCTTGGGTCAGGCAGGGGCCAACGTCCTGACTTTC
size: few; J: TRBJ1-1; V: TRBV5-6; D: TRBD1; CDR3: CASSSGTGAGTEAFF; DNA: TGTGCCAGCAGCTCCGGGACAGGGGCGGGCACTGAAGCTTTCTTT
size: few; J: TRBJ2-1; V: TRBV19; D: TRBD1; CDR3: CASSIGTGTEQFF; DNA: TGTGCCAGTAGTATAGGGACAGGGACTGAGCAGTTCTTC
size: .; J: TRBJ1-2; V: TRBV29-1; D: .; CDR3: CGTGTNYGYTF; DNA: TGCGGCACGGGAACTAACTATGGCTACACCTTC
size: few; J: TRBJ2-1; V: TRBV27; D: .; CDR3: CASSFNYVWGEYNEQFF; DNA: TGTGCCAGCAGTTTTAACTACGTTTGGGGGGAATACAATGAGCAGTTCTTC
size: .; J: TRBJ2-3; V: TRBV2; D: .; CDR3: CALGSGGGTDTQYF; DNA: TGTGCCCTCGGCAGCGGAGGGGGCACAGATACGCAGTATTTT
size: few; J: TRBJ2-5; V: TRBV18; D: .; CDR3: CASSRDQETQYF; DNA: TGTGCCAGCTCCCGCGACCAAGAGACCCAGTACTTC
size: .; J: TRBJ2-1; V: TRBV7-9; D: .; CDR3: CASSLYSEQFF; DNA: TGTGCCAGCAGCTTATACAGTGAGCAGTTCTTC
size: .; J: TRBJ1-1; V: TRBV28; D: .; CDR3: CASLTGIRTEAFF; DNA: TGTGCCAGCCTTACAGGGATAAGGACTGAAGCTTTCTTT
size: few; J: TRBJ1-3; V: TRBV25-1; D: .; CDR3: CASSDPNSGNTIYF; DNA: TGTGCCAGCAGTGACCCTAACTCTGGAAACACCATATATTTT